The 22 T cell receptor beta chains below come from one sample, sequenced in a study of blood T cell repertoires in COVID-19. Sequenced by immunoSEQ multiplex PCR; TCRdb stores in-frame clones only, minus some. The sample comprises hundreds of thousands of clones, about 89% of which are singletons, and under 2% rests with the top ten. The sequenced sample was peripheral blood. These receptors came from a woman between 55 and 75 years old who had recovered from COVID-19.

The CDR3 here is CASSPPTQGILHEQYF. The CDR3 DNA sequence: TGTGCCAGCTCACCACCGACACAGGGGATATTACACGAGCAGTACTTC. J is TRBJ2-7 and V is TRBV18, with TRBD1 identical over 7 bases. This CDR3 has 16 amino acids. Trimming at V came to 0 bases and at J to 5 bases, leaving 10 bases not matched to a gene. The germline gives CDR1 KGHSH, CDR2 LQKENI.

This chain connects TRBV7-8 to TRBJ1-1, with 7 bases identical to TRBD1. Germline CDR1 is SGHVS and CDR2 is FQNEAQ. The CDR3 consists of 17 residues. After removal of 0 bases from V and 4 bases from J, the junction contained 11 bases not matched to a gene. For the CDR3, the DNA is TGTGCCAGCAGCTTAGCGTTGGCAGGGGGTTTGGGCACTGAAGCTTTCTTT. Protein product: CASSLALAGGLGTEAFF.

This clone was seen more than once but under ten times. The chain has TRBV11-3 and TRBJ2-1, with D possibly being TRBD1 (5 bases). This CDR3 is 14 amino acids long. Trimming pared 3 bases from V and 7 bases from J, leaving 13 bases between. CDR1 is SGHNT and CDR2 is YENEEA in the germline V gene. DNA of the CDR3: TGTGCCAGCAGCTTGGGGCAGATTTGGAATGAGCAGTTCTTC. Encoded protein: CASSLGQIWNEQFF.

CDR3 in amino acids: CASSLIGTRRIDTQYF. CDR3 nucleotides: TGTGCCAGCAGCTTAATAGGGACTAGGAGGATTGATACGCAGTATTTT. The chain joins TRBV11-2 to TRBJ2-3, with 8 positions matching TRBD2. Germline V gene data show CDR1 as SGHAT and CDR2 as FQNNGV. Trimming took 2 bases from V and 6 from J; bases not matched to a gene: 10. This CDR3 has 16 residues.

CDR3 sequence (DNA): TGCGCCAGCAGCTTCAGGGGAAACTATGGCTACACCTTC. Translated, it gives CASSFRGNYGYTF. This chain connects TRBV5-1 to TRBJ1-2; a possible D gene is TRBD1 (6 bases). The germline CDR1 and CDR2 sequences are SGHRS and YFSETQ. This CDR3 contains 13 residues. With 2 bases removed from V and 2 bases from J, the gap between germline ends came to 7 bases. The whole variable domain, remainder taken from reference TRBV5-1 and TRBJ1-2, is KAGVTQTPRYLIKTRGQQVTLSCSPISGHRSVSWYQQTPGQGLQFLFEYFSETQRNKGNFPGRFSGRQFSNSRSEMNVSTLELGDSALYLCASSFRGNYGYTFGSGTRLTVV.

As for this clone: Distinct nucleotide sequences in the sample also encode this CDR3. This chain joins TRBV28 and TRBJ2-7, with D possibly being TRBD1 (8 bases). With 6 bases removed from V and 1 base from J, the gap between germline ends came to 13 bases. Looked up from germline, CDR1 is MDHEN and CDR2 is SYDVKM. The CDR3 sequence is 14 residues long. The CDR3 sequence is CASSLQGGSYEQYF. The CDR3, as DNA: TGTGCCAGCAGCCTACAGGGGGGGTCCTACGAGCAGTACTTC.

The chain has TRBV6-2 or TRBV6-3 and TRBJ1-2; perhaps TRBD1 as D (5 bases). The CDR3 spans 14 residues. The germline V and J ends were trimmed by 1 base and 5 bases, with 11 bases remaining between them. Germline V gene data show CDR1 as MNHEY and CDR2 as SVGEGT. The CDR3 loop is CASSYYVGGYGYTF. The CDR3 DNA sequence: TGTGCCAGCAGTTACTACGTCGGGGGGTATGGCTACACCTTC.

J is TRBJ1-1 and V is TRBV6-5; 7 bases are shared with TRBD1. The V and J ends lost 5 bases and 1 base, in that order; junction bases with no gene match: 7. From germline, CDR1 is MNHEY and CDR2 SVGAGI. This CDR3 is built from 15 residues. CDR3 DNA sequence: TGTGCCAGCAGTCTTTACAAGGGGGCGAACACTGAAGCTTTCTTT. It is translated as CASSLYKGANTEAFF.

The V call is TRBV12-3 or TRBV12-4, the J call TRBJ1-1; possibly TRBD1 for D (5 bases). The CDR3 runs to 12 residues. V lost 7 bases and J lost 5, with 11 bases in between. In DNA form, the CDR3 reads TGTGCCAGCATCTTGGGGGGAACTGAAGCTTTCTTT. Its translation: CASILGGTEAFF.

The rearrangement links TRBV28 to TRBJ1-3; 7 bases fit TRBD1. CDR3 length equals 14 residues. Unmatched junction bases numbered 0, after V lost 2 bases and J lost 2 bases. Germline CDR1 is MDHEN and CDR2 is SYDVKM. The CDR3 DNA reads TGTGCCAGCAGTTTAGGGACAGCTGGAAACACCATATATTTT. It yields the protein CASSLGTAGNTIYF.

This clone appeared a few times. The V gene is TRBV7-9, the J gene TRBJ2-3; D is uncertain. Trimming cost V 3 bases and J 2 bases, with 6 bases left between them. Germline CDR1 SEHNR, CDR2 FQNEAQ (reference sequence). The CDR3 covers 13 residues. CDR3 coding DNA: TGTGCCAGCAGCTTCAGGATCACAGATACGCAGTATTTT. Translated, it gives CASSFRITDTQYF.

CDR3 bases: TGTGCCTGTAGCCGGGAGGGGAGCACTGAAGCTTTCTTT. This translates into CACSREGSTEAFF. The chain carries TRBV2 and TRBJ1-1; D is perhaps TRBD1 (5 bases). The CDR3 has 13 residues. Germline assignment: CDR1 SNHLY and CDR2 FYNNEI. Trimming removed 11 bases at V and 4 bases at J, with 17 bases between.

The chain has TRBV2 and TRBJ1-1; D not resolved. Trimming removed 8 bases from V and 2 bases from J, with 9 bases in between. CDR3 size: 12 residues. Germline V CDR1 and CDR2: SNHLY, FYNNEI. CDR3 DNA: TGTGCCAGCCCCCGGGTAAACACTGAAGCTTTCTTT. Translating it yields CASPRVNTEAFF.

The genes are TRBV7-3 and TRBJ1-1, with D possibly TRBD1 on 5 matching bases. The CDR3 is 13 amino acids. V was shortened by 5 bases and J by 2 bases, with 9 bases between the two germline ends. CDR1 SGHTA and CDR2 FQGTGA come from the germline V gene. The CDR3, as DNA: TGTGCCAGCAGCCCAGGACACAACACTGAAGCTTTCTTT. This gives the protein CASSPGHNTEAFF.

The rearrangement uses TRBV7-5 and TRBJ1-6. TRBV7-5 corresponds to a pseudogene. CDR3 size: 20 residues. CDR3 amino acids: CASLLFSSAKESSYNSPLHF. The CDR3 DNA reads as TGTGCCAGCCTATTGTTTAGCAGTGCCAAAGAAAGCTCCTATAATTCACCCCTCCACTTT.

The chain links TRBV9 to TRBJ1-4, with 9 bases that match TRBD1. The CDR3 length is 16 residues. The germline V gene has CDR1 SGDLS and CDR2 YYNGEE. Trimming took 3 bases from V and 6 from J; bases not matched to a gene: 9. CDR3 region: CASSAEGQGEYEKLFF. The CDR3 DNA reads TGTGCCAGCAGCGCCGAGGGACAGGGAGAGTATGAAAAACTGTTTTTT.

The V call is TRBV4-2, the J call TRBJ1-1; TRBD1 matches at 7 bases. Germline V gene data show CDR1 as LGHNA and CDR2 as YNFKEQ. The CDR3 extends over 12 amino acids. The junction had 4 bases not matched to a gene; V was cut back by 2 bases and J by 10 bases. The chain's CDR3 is CASSQIPGGAFF. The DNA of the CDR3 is TGTGCCAGCAGCCAAATCCCAGGGGGAGCTTTCTTT.

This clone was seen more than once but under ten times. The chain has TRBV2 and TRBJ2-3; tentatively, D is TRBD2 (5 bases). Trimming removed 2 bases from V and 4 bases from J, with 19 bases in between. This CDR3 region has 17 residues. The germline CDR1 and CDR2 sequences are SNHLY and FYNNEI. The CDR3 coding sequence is TGTGCCAGCAGTGAAATGTTCGGGAAACAATGGGCAGATACGCAGTATTTT. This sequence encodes CASSEMFGKQWADTQYF.

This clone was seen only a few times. The CDR3 DNA sequence: TGTGCCAGCAGACGACAGGGGGCAAGCAATCAGCCCCAGCATTTT. It codes for CASRRQGASNQPQHF. The rearrangement joins TRBV6-5 to TRBJ1-5, with 10 nucleotides matching TRBD1. The V gene's germline CDR1 is MNHEY and CDR2 SVGAGI. The CDR3 consists of 15 residues. With V trimmed by 6 bases and J by 1 base, 3 bases remained unmatched.

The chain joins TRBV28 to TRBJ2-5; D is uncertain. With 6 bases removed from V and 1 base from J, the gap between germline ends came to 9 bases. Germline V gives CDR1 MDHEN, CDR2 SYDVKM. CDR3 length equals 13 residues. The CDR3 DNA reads TGTGCCAGCAGGAGACACAGCCAAGAGACCCAGTACTTC. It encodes CASRRHSQETQYF.

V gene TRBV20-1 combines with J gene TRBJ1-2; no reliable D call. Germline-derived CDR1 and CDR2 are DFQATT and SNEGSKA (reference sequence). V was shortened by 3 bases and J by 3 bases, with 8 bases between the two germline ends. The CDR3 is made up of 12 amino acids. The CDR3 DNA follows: TGCAGTGCTAGTAAGGGAGACTATGGCTACACCTTC. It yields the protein CSASKGDYGYTF.

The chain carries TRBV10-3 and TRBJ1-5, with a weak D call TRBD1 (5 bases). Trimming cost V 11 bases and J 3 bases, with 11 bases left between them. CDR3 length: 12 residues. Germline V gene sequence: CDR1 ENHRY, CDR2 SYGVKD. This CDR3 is CASGEDNQPQHF. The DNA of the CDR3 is TGTGCCTCGGGGGAGGACAATCAGCCCCAGCATTTT.